Each of the 3 T cell receptor beta chains below was sequenced from the same sample in a study of early T cells in non-severe SARS-CoV-2 infection. TCRdb re-analysed the 5' RACE reads in MiXCR, keeping a single row per CDR3 protein. The sample gives approximately 64,000 distinct CDR3 sequences, around 20% of which show up once; under 9% is in the top ten. The specimen comprised whole blood, sampled at baseline. These TCRs come from an adult who was a healthcare worker with PCR-confirmed SARS-CoV-2 infection or an uninfected control (not recorded which).

V usage is TRBV3-1 and J usage is TRBJ1-1; tentative D call: TRBD1 (5 bases). V was trimmed by 1 base and J by 10 bases, leaving 10 bases between them. The CDR3 extends over 12 amino acids. Germline values: CDR1 LGHDT, CDR2 YNNKEL (reference sequence). CDR3 loop: CASSQVGDRAFF. The CDR3 DNA sequence: TGTGCCAGCAGCCAAGTAGGGGATCGAGCTTTCTTT.

The CDR3 DNA follows: TGCAGTGCCAAGCTCGGGACAGGTTATGAGCAGTTCTTC. This sequence encodes CSAKLGTGYEQFF. The genes are TRBV20-1 and TRBJ2-1; 8 bases are a match to TRBD1. The CDR3 has 13 residues. Losses at the gene ends were 6 bases for V and 8 bases for J; bases not matched to a gene: 9. In germline, CDR1 is DFQATT, CDR2 SNEGSKA (reference sequence).

This clonotype showed up just once. This chain uses TRBV30 with TRBJ1-5; tentative D call: TRBD1 (5 bases). The V gene lost 4 bases and the J gene lost 2 bases, with 12 bases spanning the gap. The CDR3 runs 14 residues. Germline CDR1 reads GTSNPN; CDR2 reads SVGIG (reference sequence). CDR3: CAWMGREGNQPQHF. CDR3 in DNA: TGTGCCTGGATGGGCAGGGAAGGCAATCAGCCCCAGCATTTT.